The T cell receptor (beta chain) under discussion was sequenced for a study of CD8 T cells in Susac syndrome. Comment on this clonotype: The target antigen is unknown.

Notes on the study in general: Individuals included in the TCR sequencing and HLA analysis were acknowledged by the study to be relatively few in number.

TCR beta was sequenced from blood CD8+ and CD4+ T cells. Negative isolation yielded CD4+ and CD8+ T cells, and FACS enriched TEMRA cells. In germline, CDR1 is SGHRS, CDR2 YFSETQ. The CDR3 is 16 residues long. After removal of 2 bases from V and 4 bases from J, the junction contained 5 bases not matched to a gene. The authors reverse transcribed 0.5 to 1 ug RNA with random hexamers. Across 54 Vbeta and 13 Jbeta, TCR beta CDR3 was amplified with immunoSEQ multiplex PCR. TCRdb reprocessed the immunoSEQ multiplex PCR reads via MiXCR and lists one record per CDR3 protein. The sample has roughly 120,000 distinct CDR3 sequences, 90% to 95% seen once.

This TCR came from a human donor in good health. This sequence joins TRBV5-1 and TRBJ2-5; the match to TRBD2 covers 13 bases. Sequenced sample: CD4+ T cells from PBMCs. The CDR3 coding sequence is TGCGCCAGCAGCTTTAGACTAGCGGGAGGCATAGAGACCCAGTACTTC. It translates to CASSFRLAGGIETQYF.